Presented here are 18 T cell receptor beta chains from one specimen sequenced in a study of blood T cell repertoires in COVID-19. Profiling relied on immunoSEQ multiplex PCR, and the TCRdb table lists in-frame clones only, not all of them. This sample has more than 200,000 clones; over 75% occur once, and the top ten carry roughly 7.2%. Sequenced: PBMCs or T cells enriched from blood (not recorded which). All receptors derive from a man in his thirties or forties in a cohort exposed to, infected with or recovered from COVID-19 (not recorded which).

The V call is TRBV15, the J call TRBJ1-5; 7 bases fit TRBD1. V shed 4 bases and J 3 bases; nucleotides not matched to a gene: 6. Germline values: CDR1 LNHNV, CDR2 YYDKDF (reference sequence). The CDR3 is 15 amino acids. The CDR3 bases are TGTGCCACCAGCACGCCGACAGGGAACAATCAGCCCCAGCATTTT. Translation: CATSTPTGNNQPQHF.

The CDR3 DNA follows: TGTGCCAGCAGCTTGACTAGCGGCCGCACAGATACGCAGTATTTT. This sequence encodes CASSLTSGRTDTQYF. The rearrangement links TRBV5-6 to TRBJ2-3; 8 bases map to TRBD2. Germline CDR1 is SGHDT and CDR2 is YYEEEE. This CDR3 comprises 15 residues. V lost 1 base and J lost 1; bases outside the gene matches: 2.

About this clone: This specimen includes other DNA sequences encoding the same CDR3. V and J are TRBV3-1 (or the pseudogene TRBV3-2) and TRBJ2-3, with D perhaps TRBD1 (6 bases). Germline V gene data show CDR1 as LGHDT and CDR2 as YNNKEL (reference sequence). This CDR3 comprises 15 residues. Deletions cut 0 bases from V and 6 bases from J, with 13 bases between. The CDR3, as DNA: TGTGCCAGCAGCCAAGATCGAAGAAGGGGGGATACGCAGTATTTT. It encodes CASSQDRRRGDTQYF.

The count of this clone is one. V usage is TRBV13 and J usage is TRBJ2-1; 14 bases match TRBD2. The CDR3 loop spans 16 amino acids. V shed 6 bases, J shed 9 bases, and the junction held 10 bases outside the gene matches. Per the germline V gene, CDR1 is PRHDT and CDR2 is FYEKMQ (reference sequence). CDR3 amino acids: CASSQPGLAGVSEQFF. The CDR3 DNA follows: TGTGCCAGCAGTCAGCCGGGACTAGCGGGAGTGAGTGAGCAGTTCTTC.

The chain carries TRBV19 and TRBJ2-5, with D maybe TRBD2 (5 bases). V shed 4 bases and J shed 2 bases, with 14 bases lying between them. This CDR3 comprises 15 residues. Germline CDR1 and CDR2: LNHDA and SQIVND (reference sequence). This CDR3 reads CASSTNSVPQETQYF. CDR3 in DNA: TGTGCCAGTAGTACGAATAGCGTGCCTCAAGAGACCCAGTACTTC.

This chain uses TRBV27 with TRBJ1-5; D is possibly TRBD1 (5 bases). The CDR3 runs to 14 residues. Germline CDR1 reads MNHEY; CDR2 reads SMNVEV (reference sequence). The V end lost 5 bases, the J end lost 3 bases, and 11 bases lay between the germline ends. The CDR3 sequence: CASSPTGYNQPQHF. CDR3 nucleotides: TGTGCCAGCAGTCCAACAGGTTACAATCAGCCCCAGCATTTT.

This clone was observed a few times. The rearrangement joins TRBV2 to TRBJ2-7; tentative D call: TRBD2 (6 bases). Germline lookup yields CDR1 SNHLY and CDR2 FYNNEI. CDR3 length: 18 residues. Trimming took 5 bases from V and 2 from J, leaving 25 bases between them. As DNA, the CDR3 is TGTGCCAGCAGTTACAGGATAGCGGCTATTGAAAAAACCTACGAGCAGTACTTC. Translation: CASSYRIAAIEKTYEQYF.

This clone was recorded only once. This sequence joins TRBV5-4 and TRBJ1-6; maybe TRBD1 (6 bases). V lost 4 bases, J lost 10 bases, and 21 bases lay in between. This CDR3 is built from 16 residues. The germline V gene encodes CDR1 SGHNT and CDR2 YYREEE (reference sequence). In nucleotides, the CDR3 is TGTGCCAGCAGCCATCACTATCCGAACAGGGAATCACCCCTCCACTTT. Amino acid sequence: CASSHHYPNRESPLHF.

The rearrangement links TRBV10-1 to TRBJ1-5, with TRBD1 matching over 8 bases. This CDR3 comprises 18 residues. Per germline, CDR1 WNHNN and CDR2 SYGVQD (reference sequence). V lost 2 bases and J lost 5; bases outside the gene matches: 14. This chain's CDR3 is CASSEGQGAREEDQPQHF. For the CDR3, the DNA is TGCGCCAGCAGTGAGGGCCAGGGGGCGCGTGAAGAAGATCAGCCCCAGCATTTT.

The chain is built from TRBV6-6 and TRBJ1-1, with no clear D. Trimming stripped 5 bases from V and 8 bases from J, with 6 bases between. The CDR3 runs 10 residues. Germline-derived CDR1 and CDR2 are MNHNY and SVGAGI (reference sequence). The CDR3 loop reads CASSTVEAFF. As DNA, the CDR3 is TGTGCCAGCAGTACAGTAGAAGCTTTCTTT.

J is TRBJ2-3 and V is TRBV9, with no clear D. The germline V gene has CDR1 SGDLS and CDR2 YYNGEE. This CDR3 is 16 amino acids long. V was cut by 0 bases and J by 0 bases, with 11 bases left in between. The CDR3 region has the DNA TGTGCCAGCAGCGTAGACGGCAGGTATAGCACAGATACGCAGTATTTT. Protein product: CASSVDGRYSTDTQYF.

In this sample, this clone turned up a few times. The CDR3 DNA is TGCAGTGCTAGTGGGGGGACAGTTGCTAACTATGGCTACACCTTC. Encoded protein: CSASGGTVANYGYTF. The rearrangement uses TRBV20-1 and TRBJ1-2; 7 nucleotides match TRBD1. Trimming removed 3 bases from V and 0 bases from J; junction bases left unmatched: 7. The CDR3 is made up of 15 amino acids. The germline V gene encodes CDR1 DFQATT and CDR2 SNEGSKA (reference sequence).

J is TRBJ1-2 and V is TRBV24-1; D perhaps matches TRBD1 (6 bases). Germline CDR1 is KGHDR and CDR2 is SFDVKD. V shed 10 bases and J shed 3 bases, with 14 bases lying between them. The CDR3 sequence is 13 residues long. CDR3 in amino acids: CATGDKGYYGYTF. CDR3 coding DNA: TGTGCCACAGGGGACAAGGGCTACTATGGCTACACCTTC.

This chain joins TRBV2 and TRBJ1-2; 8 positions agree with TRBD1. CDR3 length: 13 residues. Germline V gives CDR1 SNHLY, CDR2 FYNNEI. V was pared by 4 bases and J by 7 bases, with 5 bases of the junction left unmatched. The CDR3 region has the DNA TGTGCCAGCAGTGCGACAGGGGTCGGTGGCTACACCTTC. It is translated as CASSATGVGGYTF. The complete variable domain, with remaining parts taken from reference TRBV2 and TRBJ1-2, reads EPEVTQTPSHQVTQMGQEVILRCVPISNHLYFYWYRQILGQKVEFLVSFYNNEISEKSEIFDDQFSVERPDGSNFTLKIRSTKLEDSAMYFCASSATGVGGYTFGSGTRLTVV.

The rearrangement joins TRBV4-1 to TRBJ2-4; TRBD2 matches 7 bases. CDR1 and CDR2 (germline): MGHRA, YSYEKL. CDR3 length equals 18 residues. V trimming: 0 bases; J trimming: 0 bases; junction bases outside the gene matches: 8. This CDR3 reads CASSQEGGAGVAKNIQYF. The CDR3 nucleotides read TGCGCCAGCAGCCAAGAGGGCGGGGCGGGAGTAGCCAAAAACATTCAGTACTTC.

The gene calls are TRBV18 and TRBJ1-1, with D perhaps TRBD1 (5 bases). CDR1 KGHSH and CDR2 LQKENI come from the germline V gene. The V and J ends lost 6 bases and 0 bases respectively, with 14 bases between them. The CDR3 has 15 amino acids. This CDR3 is CASSSGAGMNTEAFF. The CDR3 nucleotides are TGTGCCAGCTCCTCCGGAGCAGGGATGAACACTGAAGCTTTCTTT.

Here the CDR3 reads CASSGRAGGSYNEQFF. The DNA of the CDR3 is TGTGCCAGCAGCGGAAGAGCGGGGGGCTCCTACAATGAGCAGTTCTTC. The chain couples TRBV9 to TRBJ2-1, with 9 positions matching TRBD2. This CDR3 has 16 amino acids. V shed 3 bases, J shed 0 bases, and the junction held 4 bases outside the gene matches. Germline CDR1 reads SGDLS; CDR2 reads YYNGEE.

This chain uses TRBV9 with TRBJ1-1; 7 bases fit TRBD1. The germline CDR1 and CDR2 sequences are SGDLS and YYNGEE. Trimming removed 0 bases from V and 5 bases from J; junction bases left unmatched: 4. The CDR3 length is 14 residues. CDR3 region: CASSVVPRGTEAFF. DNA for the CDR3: TGTGCCAGCAGCGTAGTTCCCAGGGGGACTGAAGCTTTCTTT.